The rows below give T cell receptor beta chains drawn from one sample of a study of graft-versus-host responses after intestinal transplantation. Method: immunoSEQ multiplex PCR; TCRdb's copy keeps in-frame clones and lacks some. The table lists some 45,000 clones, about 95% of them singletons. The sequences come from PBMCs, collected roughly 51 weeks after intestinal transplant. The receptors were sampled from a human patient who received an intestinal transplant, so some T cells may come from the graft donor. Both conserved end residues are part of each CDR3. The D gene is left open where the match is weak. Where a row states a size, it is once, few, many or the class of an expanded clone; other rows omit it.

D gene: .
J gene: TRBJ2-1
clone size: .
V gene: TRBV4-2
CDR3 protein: CASSQDRDGNEQFF
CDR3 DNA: TGTGCCAGCAGCCAAGATCGGGATGGAAATGAGCAGTTCTTC

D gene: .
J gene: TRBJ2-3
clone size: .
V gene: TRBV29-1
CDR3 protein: CSVKPADTQYF
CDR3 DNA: TGCAGCGTTAAACCCGCCGATACGCAGTATTTT

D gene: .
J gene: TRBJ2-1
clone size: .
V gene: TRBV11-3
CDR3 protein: CASSWGLANYNEQFF
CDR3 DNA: TGTGCCAGCTCTTGGGGGCTAGCGAATTACAATGAGCAGTTCTTC

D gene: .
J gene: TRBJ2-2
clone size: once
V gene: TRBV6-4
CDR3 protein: CASRRQSSNTGELFF
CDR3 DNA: TGTGCCAGCAGGAGGCAGTCCTCGAACACCGGGGAGCTGTTTTTT

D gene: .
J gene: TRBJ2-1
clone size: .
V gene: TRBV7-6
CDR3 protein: CASSVGPSSYNEQFF
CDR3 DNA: TGTGCCAGCAGTGTGGGGCCCAGCTCCTACAATGAGCAGTTCTTC

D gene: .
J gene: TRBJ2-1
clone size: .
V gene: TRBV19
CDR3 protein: CASSIRALDYNEQFF
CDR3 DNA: TGTGCCAGTAGTATCCGGGCCCTTGACTACAATGAGCAGTTCTTC

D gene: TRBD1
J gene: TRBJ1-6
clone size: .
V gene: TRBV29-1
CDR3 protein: CSAKGQGDSPLHF
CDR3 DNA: TGCAGCGCGAAAGGACAGGGTGATTCACCCCTCCACTTT

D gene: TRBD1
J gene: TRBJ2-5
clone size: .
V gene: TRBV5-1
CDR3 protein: CASSLVGTGVQETQYF
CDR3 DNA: TGCGCCAGCAGCTTGGTCGGGACAGGGGTTCAAGAGACCCAGTACTTC

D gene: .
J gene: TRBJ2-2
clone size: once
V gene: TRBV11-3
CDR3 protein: CASSLGLAVGELFF
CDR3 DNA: TGTGCCAGCAGCCTCGGGCTAGCTGTCGGGGAGCTGTTTTTT

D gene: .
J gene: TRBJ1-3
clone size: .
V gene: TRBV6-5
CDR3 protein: CASRRQRSGNTIYF
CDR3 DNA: TGTGCCAGCAGACGACAGCGCTCTGGAAACACCATATATTTT

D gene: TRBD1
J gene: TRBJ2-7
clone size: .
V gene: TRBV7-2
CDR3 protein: CASSSGRQGNEQYF
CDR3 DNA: TGTGCCAGCAGCTCCGGACGACAGGGAAACGAGCAGTACTTC

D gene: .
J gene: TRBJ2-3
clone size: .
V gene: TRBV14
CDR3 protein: CASSHAYTQYF
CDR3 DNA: TGTGCCAGCAGCCACGCATATACGCAGTATTTT

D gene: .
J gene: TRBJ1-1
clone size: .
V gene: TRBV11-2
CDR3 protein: CASSRGQNTEAFF
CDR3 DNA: TGTGCCAGCAGCCGTGGACAGAACACTGAAGCTTTCTTT

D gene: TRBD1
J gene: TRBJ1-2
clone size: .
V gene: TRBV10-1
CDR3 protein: CASSAGQGELFGYTF
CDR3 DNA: TGCGCCAGCAGTGCCGGACAGGGGGAACTATTCGGCTACACCTTC

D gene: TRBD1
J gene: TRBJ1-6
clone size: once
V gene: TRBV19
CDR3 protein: CASSIRTGFYNSPLHF
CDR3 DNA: TGTGCCAGTAGTATCCGGACAGGGTTCTATAATTCACCCCTCCACTTT

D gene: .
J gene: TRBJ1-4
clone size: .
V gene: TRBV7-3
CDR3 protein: CASSRNHRLTNEKLFF
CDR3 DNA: TGTGCCAGCAGCCGAAATCATAGACTGACTAATGAAAAACTGTTTTTT

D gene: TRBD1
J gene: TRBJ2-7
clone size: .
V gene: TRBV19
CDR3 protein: CASSMRTGVTYEQYF
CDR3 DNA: TGTGCCAGTAGTATGCGGACAGGTGTCACCTACGAGCAGTACTTC

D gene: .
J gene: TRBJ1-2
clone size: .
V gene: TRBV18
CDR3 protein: CASSEDLGDLYGYTF
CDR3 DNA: TGTGCCAGCTCAGAGGACCTCGGGGATCTTTATGGCTACACCTTC

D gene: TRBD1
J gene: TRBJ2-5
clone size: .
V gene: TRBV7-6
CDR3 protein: CASTRQGSETQYF
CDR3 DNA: TGTGCCAGCACAAGACAGGGATCGGAGACCCAGTACTTC

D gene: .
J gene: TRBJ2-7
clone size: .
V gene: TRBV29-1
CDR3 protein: CSAGRSSYEQYF
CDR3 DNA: TGCAGCGCCGGACGTAGCTCCTACGAGCAGTACTTC

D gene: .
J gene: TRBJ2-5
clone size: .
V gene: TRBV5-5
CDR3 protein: CASSPDRGETQYF
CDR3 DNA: TGTGCCAGCAGCCCCGACAGAGGGGAGACCCAGTACTTC

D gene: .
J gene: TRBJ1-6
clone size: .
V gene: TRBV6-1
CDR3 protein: CASTARENSPLHF
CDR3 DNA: TGTGCCAGCACGGCCCGGGAGAATTCACCCCTCCACTTT

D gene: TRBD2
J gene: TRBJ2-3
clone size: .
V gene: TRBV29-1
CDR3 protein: CSVGRLAGVADTQYF
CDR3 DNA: TGCAGCGTGGGAAGACTAGCGGGGGTGGCAGATACGCAGTATTTT

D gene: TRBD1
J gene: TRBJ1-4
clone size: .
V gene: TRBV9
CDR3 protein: CASSGSPTGLGEKLFF
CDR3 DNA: TGTGCCAGCAGCGGGAGTCCGACAGGGCTGGGGGAAAAACTGTTTTTT

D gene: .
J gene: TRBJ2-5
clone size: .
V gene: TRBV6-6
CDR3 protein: CASSPTDREGETQYF
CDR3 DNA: TGTGCCAGCAGCCCCACGGACAGGGAGGGAGAGACCCAGTACTTC

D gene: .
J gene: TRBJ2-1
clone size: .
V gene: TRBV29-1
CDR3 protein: CSVALLDSYNEQFF
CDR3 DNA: TGCAGCGTTGCCTTACTGGACTCCTACAATGAGCAGTTCTTC

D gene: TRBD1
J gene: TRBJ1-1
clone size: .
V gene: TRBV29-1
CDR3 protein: CSGDRGQGEAFF
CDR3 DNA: TGCAGCGGCGACAGGGGGCAGGGTGAAGCTTTCTTT

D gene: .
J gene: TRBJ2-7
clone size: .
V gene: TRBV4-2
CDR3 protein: CASSDGTPYEQYF
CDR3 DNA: TGTGCCAGCAGCGACGGGACCCCCTACGAGCAGTACTTC

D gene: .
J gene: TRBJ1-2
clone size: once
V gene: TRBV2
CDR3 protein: CASSEDSPVAYGYTF
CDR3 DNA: TGTGCCAGCAGTGAAGACTCACCCGTAGCTTATGGCTACACCTTC

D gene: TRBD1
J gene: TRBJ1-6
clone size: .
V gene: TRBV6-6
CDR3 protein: CASSYTTAGGDSPLHF
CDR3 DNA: TGTGCCAGCAGCTACACTACGGCAGGGGGCGATTCACCCCTCCACTTT

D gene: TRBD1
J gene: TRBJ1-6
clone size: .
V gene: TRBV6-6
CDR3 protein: CASNIRQGANSPLHF
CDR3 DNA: TGTGCCAGCAATATACGACAGGGGGCTAATTCACCCCTCCACTTT

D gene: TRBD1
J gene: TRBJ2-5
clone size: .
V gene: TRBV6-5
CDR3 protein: CASSFYRGETQYF
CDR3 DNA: TGTGCCAGCAGCTTTTACAGGGGTGAGACCCAGTACTTC